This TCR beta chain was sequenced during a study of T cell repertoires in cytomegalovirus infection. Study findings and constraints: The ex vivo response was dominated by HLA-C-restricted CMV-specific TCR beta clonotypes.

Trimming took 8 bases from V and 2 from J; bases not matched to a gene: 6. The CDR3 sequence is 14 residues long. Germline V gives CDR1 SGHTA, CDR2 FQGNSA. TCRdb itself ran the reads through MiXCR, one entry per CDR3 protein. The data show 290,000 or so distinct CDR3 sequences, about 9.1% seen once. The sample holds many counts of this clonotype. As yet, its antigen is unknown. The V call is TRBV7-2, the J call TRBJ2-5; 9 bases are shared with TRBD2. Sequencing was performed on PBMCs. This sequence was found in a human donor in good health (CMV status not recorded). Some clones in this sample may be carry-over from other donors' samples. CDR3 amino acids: CASRRSGGQETQYF. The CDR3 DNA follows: TGTGCCAGCCGGCGCAGCGGGGGGCAAGAGACCCAGTACTTC.